This T cell receptor (beta chain) was captured by sequencing in a study of cytomegalovirus exposure and HLA in healthy donors. Use of 60 Vbeta and 13 Jbeta primers characterized the PCR. Clones were sequenced by immunoSEQ multiplex PCR, and TCRdb holds only the in-frame ones, with some missing. The table shows around 110,000 clones, with 50% to 70% occurring only once. About this clone itself: The antigen is not known.

Study-level findings and limits: Later analysis identified a missense DCLRE1C variant that was linked to TCR beta V- and J-gene trimming.

The TCR comes from a woman aged 40 to 49 in good health and CMV-seropositive. Material for sequencing was PBMCs.

DNA of the CDR3: TGTGCCAGCGGGGGGATCTATGGCTACACCTTC. Protein: CASGGIYGYTF. The chain couples TRBV28 to TRBJ1-2; D is perhaps TRBD1 (5 bases). Germline lookup yields CDR1 MDHEN and CDR2 SYDVKM. CDR3 size: 11 residues. V lost 8 bases and J lost 4, with 8 bases in between.